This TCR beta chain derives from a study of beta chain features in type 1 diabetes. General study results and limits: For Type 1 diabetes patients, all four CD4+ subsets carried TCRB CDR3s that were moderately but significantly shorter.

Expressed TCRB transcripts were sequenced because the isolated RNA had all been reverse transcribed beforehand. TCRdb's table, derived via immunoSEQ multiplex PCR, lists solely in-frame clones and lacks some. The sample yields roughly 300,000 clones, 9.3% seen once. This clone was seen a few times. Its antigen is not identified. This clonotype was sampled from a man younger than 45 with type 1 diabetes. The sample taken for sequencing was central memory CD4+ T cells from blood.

The CDR3 nucleotides are TGTGCCAGCTCACGCGATAGGACGGGGATTAGGAATTCACCCCTCCACTTT. Translating gives CASSRDRTGIRNSPLHF. V gene TRBV18 combines with J gene TRBJ1-6; D remains unclear. Germline CDR1 and CDR2: KGHSH and LQKENI. Trimming took off 4 bases at V and 7 bases at J, with 20 bases between the two ends. This CDR3 has 17 amino acids.